This TCR beta chain was obtained from a study of naive and memory T cell subsets. An equimolar mix of two oligonucleotides served as the beta constant-region primer for TRBC1 and TRBC2. Four rounds of PCR amplified the ligated cDNA using nested alpha and beta constant-region primers plus SP2. MiXCR, run by TCRdb on the UMI-ligation and nested PCR reads, gives a single entry per CDR3 protein. Of approximately 9,300 distinct CDR3 sequences in the sample, about 6% were seen once. Overnight CMV lysate stimulation of fresh PBMCs defined donor CMV status by CD4+ IFNgamma. Germline CDR1 GTSNPN, CDR2 SVGIG (reference sequence). The CDR3 consists of 13 residues. V shed 3 bases and J 6 bases; nucleotides not matched to a gene: 4. This clonotype was recorded at least ten times.

The receptor was derived from a human donor in good health. The chain uses TRBV30 and TRBJ1-5; 8 bases map to TRBD1. Sequencing was performed on CD4+ TEMRA cells from blood. Subset given: effector memory re-expressing CD45RA, CD45RA+ CD27-. CDR3 loop: CAWSTGGGQPQHF. The CDR3 nucleotides read TGTGCCTGGAGCACAGGGGGAGGTCAGCCCCAGCATTTT.